The following is a T cell receptor (beta chain) sequence with its context. Source study methods: From reference gene primer amplification, estimates of nucleated cell counts were derived. The protocol was immunoSEQ multiplex PCR, while the TCRdb copy is restricted to in-frame clones and leaves out a portion. V, J and clone size reflect that table, while D and trimming were determined from the DNA. The sample includes 370,000 or so clones, roughly 80% of them seen just once. The sample belongs to a study of blood T cell repertoires in COVID-19. Study at large: Some COVID-19 samples were acute and others convalescent; all came from the United States, Italy and Spain. Sample material is recorded as cDNA or gDNA derived from T cells, B-cell-depleted T cells, or PBMCs.

Germline CDR1 reads SGHRS; CDR2 reads YFSETQ. The V gene lost 0 bases and the J gene lost 2 bases, with 16 bases spanning the gap. There are 17 residues in the CDR3. The receptor was isolated from a human donor with acute or convalescent COVID-19. The donor label of this sample is uncertain. The chain links TRBV5-1 to TRBJ2-3; possibly TRBD2 for D (5 bases). Sequencing was carried out using peripheral blood. CDR3: CASSLVGGQSFTDTQYF. Here the CDR3 DNA reads TGCGCCAGCAGCTTGGTAGGCGGGCAGAGCTTCACAGATACGCAGTATTTT.